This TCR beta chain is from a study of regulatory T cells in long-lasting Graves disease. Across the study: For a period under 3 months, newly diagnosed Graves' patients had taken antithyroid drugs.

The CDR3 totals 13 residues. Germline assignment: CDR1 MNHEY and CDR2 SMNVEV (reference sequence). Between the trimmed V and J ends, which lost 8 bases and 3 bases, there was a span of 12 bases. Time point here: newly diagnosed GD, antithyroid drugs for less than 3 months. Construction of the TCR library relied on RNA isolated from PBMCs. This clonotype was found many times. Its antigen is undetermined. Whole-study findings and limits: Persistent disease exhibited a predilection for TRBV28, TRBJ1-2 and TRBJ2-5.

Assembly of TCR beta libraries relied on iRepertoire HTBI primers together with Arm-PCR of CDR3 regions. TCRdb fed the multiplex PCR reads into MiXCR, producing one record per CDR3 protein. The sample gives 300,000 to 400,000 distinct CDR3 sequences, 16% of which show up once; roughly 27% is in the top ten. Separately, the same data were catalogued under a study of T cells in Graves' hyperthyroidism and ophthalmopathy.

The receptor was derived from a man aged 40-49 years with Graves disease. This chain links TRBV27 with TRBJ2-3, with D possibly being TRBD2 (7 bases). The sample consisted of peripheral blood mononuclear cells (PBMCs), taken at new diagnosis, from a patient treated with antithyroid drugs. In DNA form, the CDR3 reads TGTGCCAGCTGCAGGGGAGGGACAGATACGCAGTATTTT. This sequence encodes CASCRGGTDTQYF.